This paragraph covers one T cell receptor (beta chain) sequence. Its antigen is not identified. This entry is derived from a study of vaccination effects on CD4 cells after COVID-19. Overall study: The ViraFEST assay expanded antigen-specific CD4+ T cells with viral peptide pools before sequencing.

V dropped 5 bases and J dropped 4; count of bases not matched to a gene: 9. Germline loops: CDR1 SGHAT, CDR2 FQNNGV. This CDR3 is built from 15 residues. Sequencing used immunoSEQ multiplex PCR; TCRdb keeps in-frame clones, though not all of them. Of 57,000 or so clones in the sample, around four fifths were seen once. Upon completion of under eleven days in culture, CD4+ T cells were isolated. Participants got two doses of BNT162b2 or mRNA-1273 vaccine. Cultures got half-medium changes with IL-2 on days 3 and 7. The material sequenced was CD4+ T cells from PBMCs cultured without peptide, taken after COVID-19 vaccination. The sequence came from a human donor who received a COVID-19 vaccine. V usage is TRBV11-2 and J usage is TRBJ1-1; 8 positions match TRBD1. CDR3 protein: CASSVQGAGATEAFF. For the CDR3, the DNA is TGTGCCAGCAGCGTTCAGGGGGCAGGGGCCACTGAAGCTTTCTTT.